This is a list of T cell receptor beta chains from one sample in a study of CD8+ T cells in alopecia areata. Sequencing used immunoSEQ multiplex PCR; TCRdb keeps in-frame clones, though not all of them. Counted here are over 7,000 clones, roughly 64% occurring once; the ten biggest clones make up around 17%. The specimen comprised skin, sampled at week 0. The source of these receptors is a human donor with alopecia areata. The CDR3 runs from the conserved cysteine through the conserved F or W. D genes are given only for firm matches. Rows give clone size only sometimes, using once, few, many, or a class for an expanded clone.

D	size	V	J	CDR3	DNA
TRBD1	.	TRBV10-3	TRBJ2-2	CAISVLGGEGTGELFF	TGTGCCATCAGTGTGCTAGGGGGCGAGGGCACCGGGGAGCTGTTTTTT
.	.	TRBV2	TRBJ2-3	CASSERSTDTQYF	TGTGCCAGCAGTGAGAGGAGCACAGATACGCAGTATTTT
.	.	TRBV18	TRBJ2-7	CASSPESVRTVSYEQYF	TGTGCCAGCTCACCAGAATCGGTTCGGACAGTTTCCTACGAGCAGTACTTC
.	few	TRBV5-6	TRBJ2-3	CASSLNGGSTDTQYF	TGTGCCAGCAGCTTGAATGGGGGGAGCACAGATACGCAGTATTTT
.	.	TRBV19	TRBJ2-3	CASSIEGGDTQYF	TGTGCCAGTAGTATAGAGGGAGGAGATACGCAGTATTTT
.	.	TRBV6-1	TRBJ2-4	CASSGRDKNIQYF	TGTGCCAGCAGTGGACGGGACAAAAACATTCAGTACTTC
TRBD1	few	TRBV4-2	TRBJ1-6	CASRGQNNSPLHF	TGTGCCAGCAGGGGACAGAATAATTCACCCCTCCACTTT
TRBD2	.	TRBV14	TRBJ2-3	CASSQYREGDTQYF	TGTGCCAGCAGCCAGTATCGGGAGGGAGATACGCAGTATTTT
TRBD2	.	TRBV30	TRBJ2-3	CAWGGLAGRRNTQYF	TGTGCCTGGGGGGGACTAGCGGGACGAAGGAATACGCAGTATTTT
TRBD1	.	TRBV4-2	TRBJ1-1	CASSGTVNTEAFF	TGTGCCAGCAGCGGGACAGTCAACACTGAAGCTTTCTTT
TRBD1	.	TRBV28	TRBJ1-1	CASSPATGGFSEAFF	TGTGCCAGCAGTCCCGCGACAGGGGGATTTTCTGAAGCTTTCTTT
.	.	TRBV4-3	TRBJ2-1	CASSLPRQGHEYEQFF	TGCGCCAGCAGCCTACCCCGGCAGGGGCATGAGTATGAGCAGTTCTTC
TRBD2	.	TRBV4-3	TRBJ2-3	CASSQGLAGMTDTQYF	TGCGCCAGCAGCCAAGGACTAGCGGGGATGACAGATACGCAGTATTTT
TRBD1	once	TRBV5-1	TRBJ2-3	CASSPAQGRDTQYF	TGCGCCAGCAGCCCCGCACAGGGGAGAGATACGCAGTATTTT
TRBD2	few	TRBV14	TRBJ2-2	CASSLRGLAGGRRTGELFF	TGTGCCAGCAGCCTTAGAGGACTAGCGGGGGGGCGGCGGACCGGGGAGCTGTTTTTT
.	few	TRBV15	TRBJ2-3	CATSRAPLTHGTDTQYF	TGTGCCACCAGCAGGGCCCCACTAACGCACGGCACAGATACGCAGTATTTT
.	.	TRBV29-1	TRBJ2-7	CSVSIGTVYEQYF	TGCAGCGTATCTATCGGGACCGTCTACGAGCAGTACTTC
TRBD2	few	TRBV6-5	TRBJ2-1	CASAGLAGGYNEQFF	TGTGCCAGCGCGGGACTAGCGGGGGGGTACAATGAGCAGTTCTTC
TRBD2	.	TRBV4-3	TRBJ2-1	CASSQDWASGGWEQFF	TGCGCCAGCAGCCAAGATTGGGCTAGCGGGGGGTGGGAGCAGTTCTTC
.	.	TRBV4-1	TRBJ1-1	CASSQAPGVLHTEAFF	TGCGCCAGCAGCCAAGCCCCAGGCGTCCTGCACACTGAAGCTTTCTTT
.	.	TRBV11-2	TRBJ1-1	CASSLVMGQVNTEAFF	TGTGCCAGCAGCTTAGTAATGGGGCAGGTGAACACTGAAGCTTTCTTT
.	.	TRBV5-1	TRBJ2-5	CASSSPNGQETQYF	TGCGCCAGCAGCTCCCCAAACGGGCAAGAGACCCAGTACTTC
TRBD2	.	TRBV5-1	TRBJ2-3	CASSLAGGLAGAYTDTQYF	TGCGCCAGCAGCTTGGCGGGGGGACTAGCGGGAGCCTACACAGATACGCAGTATTTT
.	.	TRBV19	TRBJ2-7	CASSLDLDGFYEQYF	TGTGCCAGTAGTCTAGACCTGGACGGATTCTACGAGCAGTACTTC
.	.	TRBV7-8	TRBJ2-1	CASSYRQRSEQFF	TGTGCCAGCAGCTACCGACAGAGAAGTGAGCAGTTCTTC
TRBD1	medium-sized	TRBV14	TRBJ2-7	CASSRTGGPYEQYF	TGTGCCAGCAGCCGGACAGGAGGCCCCTACGAGCAGTACTTC
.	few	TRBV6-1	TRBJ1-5	CACRDSNQPQHF	TGTGCCTGCCGGGACAGCAATCAGCCCCAGCATTTT
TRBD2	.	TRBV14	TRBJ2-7	CASSQRTSPSYEQYF	TGTGCCAGCAGCCAGAGGACTAGCCCATCCTACGAGCAGTACTTC
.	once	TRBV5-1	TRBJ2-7	CASSLWPSYEQYF	TGCGCCAGCAGCTTGTGGCCTTCCTACGAGCAGTACTTC
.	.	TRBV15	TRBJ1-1	CATSRDRLLDGNTEAFF	TGTGCCACCAGCAGAGATCGCCTTTTGGACGGGAACACTGAAGCTTTCTTT